This TCR beta chain was retrieved from a study of Graves' ophthalmopathy and Graves' hyperthyroidism. Study summary: At initial diagnosis, peripheral blood was obtained, and this preceded any treatment.

This clonotype was counted many times. Beta-chain TCR CDR3 regions were amplified from RNA transcripts. Second-round multiplex PCR came after a first-round RT-PCR that employed HTBI primers. TCRdb itself ran the multiplex PCR reads through MiXCR, one entry per CDR3 protein. The sample consists of some 170,000 distinct CDR3 sequences, approximately 40% of them appearing once. Trimming removed 6 bases at V and 2 bases at J, with 11 bases between. The CDR3 is 13 residues long. Per the germline V gene, CDR1 is MDHEN and CDR2 is SYDVKM. The V and J genes are TRBV28 and TRBJ2-7; D is unclear. The sequencing sample was made of peripheral blood. The sequence came from a man under 40 with Graves' ophthalmopathy. CDR3 sequence (DNA): TGTGCCAGCAGCGGCTGGCGCGCCTACGAGCAGTACTTC. Translating gives CASSGWRAYEQYF.